The source of this T cell receptor (beta chain) is a study of a mutant IDH1 vaccine in newly diagnosed glioma. Study at large: With temozolomide cycles, or 4-6 weeks after radiotherapy alone, vaccination was started.

V lost 4 bases to trimming and J lost 0 bases, with 12 bases between them. CDR3 length: 15 amino acids. The germline CDR1 and CDR2 sequences are SGHRS and YFSETQ. TCRdb's table, derived via immunoSEQ multiplex PCR, lists solely in-frame clones and lacks some. This table has around 30,000 clones, 80% appearing once. Notes on this clone: The antigen remains unidentified.

Time point noted: week 23, last vaccination. Every single dose of the vaccine, 300 ug of mutant IDH1 20-mer peptide, came with topical imiquimod. This clonotype was obtained from a woman between 18 and 30 years old with glioma. This chain connects TRBV5-1 to TRBJ2-3; no clear D gene. Sequencing used PBMCs, obtained from a glioma patient whose treatment included an IDH1 peptide vaccine. The CDR3 protein is CASSQRQSSTDTQYF. CDR3 in DNA: TGCGCCAGCAGCCAGAGGCAGTCTAGCACAGATACGCAGTATTTT.